Listed below are T cell receptor beta chains from one sample, sequenced in a study of human T cells and chemical hapten exposure. TCRdb reprocessed the RACE reads with MiXCR, giving one entry per CDR3 protein. The profile shows 89,000 or so distinct CDR3 sequences, 8.5% of them singletons. The sequencing used whole blood, collected in connection with sensitization to the hapten diphenylcyclopropenone (DPC). The receptor set was obtained from a man in his forties with alopecia areata. Some clones in this sample may be carry-over from other donors' samples. Both conserved end residues are part of each CDR3. Fields, in order: D gene, V gene, J gene, clone size, CDR3 DNA, CDR3 protein. A D gene is named only where the DNA matches it firmly. Expanded clones get a size class; other rows say once, few or many, or leave the size out.

TRBD1,TRBV6-5,TRBJ2-1,-,TGTGCCAGCAGTTACCAAACAGGGGGATACTACAATGAGCAGTTCTTC,CASSYQTGGYYNEQFF
-,TRBV5-4,TRBJ2-7,-,TGTGCCAGCAGCGTCGGATGGCAGGGGACCTACGAGCAGTACTTC,CASSVGWQGTYEQYF
-,TRBV4-3,TRBJ1-6,-,TGCGCCAGCAGCCGTGACGGCTCACCCCTCCACTTT,CASSRDGSPLHF
-,TRBV11-3,TRBJ1-4,-,TGTGCCAGCAGCCCCGGATTCGCAACTAATGAAAAACTGTTTTTT,CASSPGFATNEKLFF
-,TRBV7-2,TRBJ2-7,few,TGTGCCAGCAGCACGGACGGAGACTACGAGCAGTACTTC,CASSTDGDYEQYF
-,TRBV4-3,TRBJ2-7,many,TGCGCCAGCAGCCAAGACAACGGACCGATAAGCGAGCAGTACTTC,CASSQDNGPISEQYF
-,TRBV20-1,TRBJ2-3,-,TGCAGTGCTAGAGGGGGGAGGACAGATACGCAGTATTTT,CSARGGRTDTQYF
-,TRBV18,TRBJ2-7,-,TGTGCCAGCTCACCAGCGGTCGGGTACGAGCAGTACTTC,CASSPAVGYEQYF
TRBD1,TRBV6-5,TRBJ1-2,-,TGTGCCAGCAGTTACTCCCAGGGGGCCTACGGCTACACCTTC,CASSYSQGAYGYTF
TRBD2,TRBV5-1,TRBJ2-2,-,TGCGCCAGCAGCCGATTAGCGGGAGGGGACACCGGGGAGCTGTTTTTT,CASSRLAGGDTGELFF
-,TRBV5-4,TRBJ1-2,few,TGTGCCGCCTACCAAGAGGGGGGCTACACCTTC,CAAYQEGGYTF
TRBD2,TRBV4-3,TRBJ2-2,-,TGCGCCAGCAGCCAGGCCCCGGGCGGGAGCCCCGGGGAGCTGTTTTTT,CASSQAPGGSPGELFF
-,TRBV5-1,TRBJ2-1,-,TGCGCCAGCAGCCAACGGGATTTACAGTTCTTC,CASSQRDLQFF
-,TRBV7-3,TRBJ1-1,-,TGTGCCAGCAGCTCCGGGGACACCACTGAAGCTTTCTTT,CASSSGDTTEAFF
-,TRBV15,TRBJ2-4,-,TGTGCCACCACCCGTAATTGGGCATCACCCAAAAACATTCAGTACTTC,CATTRNWASPKNIQYF
-,TRBV28,TRBJ1-5,-,TGTGCCAGCAGTTTAGGCAGACCCCAGCATTTT,CASSLGRPQHF
-,TRBV20-1,TRBJ1-2,many,TGCAGTGCTAGTGAGCGGGGGGTAGAGAGTCGCTACACCTTC,CSASERGVESRYTF
-,TRBV27,TRBJ2-3,-,TGTGCCAGCAGTTTAGGTCGGGGGATAGGCACAGATACGCAGTATTTT,CASSLGRGIGTDTQYF
-,TRBV20-1,TRBJ2-3,-,TGCAGTGCTAACGAGCGGCGAGAGGGCACAGATACGCAGTATTTT,CSANERREGTDTQYF
-,TRBV7-9,TRBJ1-3,many,TGTGCCAGCAGATCTACTGGAAACACCATATATTTT,CASRSTGNTIYF
TRBD1,TRBV4-2,TRBJ1-1,many,TGTGCCAGCAGCCAACGTGGACAGGGAGGGGCTGAAGCTTTCTTT,CASSQRGQGGAEAFF
-,TRBV28,TRBJ2-6,many,TGTGCCAGCAGTTTCGTGGGCTCTGGGGCCAACGTCCTGACTTTC,CASSFVGSGANVLTF
TRBD1,TRBV20-1,TRBJ1-6,many,TGCAGTGCTGTTCAGTCGGGACAGGGAGATTCACCCCTCCACTTT,CSAVQSGQGDSPLHF
-,TRBV6-2/TRBV6-3,TRBJ1-1,-,TGTGCCAGCAGTTACGGGCAGGGAGAGTCGGACACTGAAGCTTTCTTT,CASSYGQGESDTEAFF
-,TRBV25-1,TRBJ1-5,many,TGTGCCAGCAGTGATTGGGGGGGCAATCAGCCCCAGCATTTT,CASSDWGGNQPQHF
-,TRBV5-5,TRBJ1-6,many,TGTGCCAGCAGCTTCCTGAGCGAACCTAGAAAGGGGGCACCCCTCCACTTT,CASSFLSEPRKGAPLHF
TRBD1,TRBV20-1,TRBJ1-1,-,TGCGGTGCTAGCCGGGGACAGATGAACACTGAAGCTTTCTTT,CGASRGQMNTEAFF
-,TRBV29-1,TRBJ1-2,few,TGCAGCGTTGGGCGGGAGGACATTAACTATGGCTACACCTTC,CSVGREDINYGYTF
-,TRBV6-2/TRBV6-3,TRBJ2-1,once,TGTGCCAGCAGTTTGGCAGTAAAGGGGAATGAGCAGTTCTTC,CASSLAVKGNEQFF
-,TRBV5-6,TRBJ1-1,-,TGTGCCAGCAGCTTAGCGGTCAACACTGAAGCTTTCTTT,CASSLAVNTEAFF
TRBD1,TRBV29-1,TRBJ2-6,-,TGCAGCGTTGGGGACAGGAGCCCTCTCTCTGGGGCCAACGTCCTGACTTTC,CSVGDRSPLSGANVLTF
-,TRBV7-3,TRBJ2-1,many,TGTGCCAGCAGCTTTTCGCCGTTAGATGAGCAGTTCTTC,CASSFSPLDEQFF
-,TRBV20-1,TRBJ1-2,many,TGCAGTGCCACCCCTGCCGGGACGGACGATCATGGCTACACCTTC,CSATPAGTDDHGYTF
-,TRBV24-1,TRBJ2-1,-,TGTGCCACCAGTGATTTAGTGGATGAGCAGTTCTTC,CATSDLVDEQFF
-,TRBV7-9,TRBJ2-7,-,TGTACCAGCAGCTTAGGCGGTTACGAGCAGTACTTC,CTSSLGGYEQYF
-,TRBV20-1,TRBJ2-1,many,TGCAGTGCCACCCCAGCTGGGGGGAATGAGCAGTTCTTC,CSATPAGGNEQFF
TRBD1,TRBV20-1,TRBJ1-2,many,TGCAGTGCTAATCACCCGGGCCGGGACAGGGAGTATGGCTACACCTTC,CSANHPGRDREYGYTF
-,TRBV6-6,TRBJ1-1,few,TGTGCCAGCGCAGCGGGGAACACTGAAGCTTTCTTT,CASAAGNTEAFF
TRBD2,TRBV4-3,TRBJ2-7,-,TGCGCCAGCAGCCAAGATGCGGGAGCCTACGAGCAGTACTTC,CASSQDAGAYEQYF
TRBD2,TRBV6-6,TRBJ2-1,-,TGTGCCAGCAGCCTACTAGCGGGAGACAATGAGCAGTTCTTC,CASSLLAGDNEQFF
-,TRBV6-6,TRBJ2-3,many,TGTGCCAGCAGTTACTCAGGGGCACAAGATACGCAGTATTTT,CASSYSGAQDTQYF
-,TRBV5-1,TRBJ2-2,few,TGCGCCAGCGGCCGGGACGGGGGTTCCATGGAGCTGTTTTTT,CASGRDGGSMELFF
TRBD1,TRBV19,TRBJ1-2,many,TGTGCCAGTAGTATTGGAGGGACAGCCTCTAACTATGGCTACACCTTC,CASSIGGTASNYGYTF
TRBD1,TRBV20-1,TRBJ2-7,-,TGCAGTGCTAGTCCCACGTCGGACAGGCACCCCTACGAGCAGTACTTC,CSASPTSDRHPYEQYF
-,TRBV4-2,TRBJ1-6,many,TGTGCCAGCAGCCAAGATAGTCAGGCGGATTCACCCCTCCACTTT,CASSQDSQADSPLHF
TRBD1,TRBV12-3/TRBV12-4,TRBJ1-5,many,TGTGCCAGCAGTCTACAGGGGGTTAGTCAGCCCCAGCATTTT,CASSLQGVSQPQHF
TRBD1,TRBV29-1,TRBJ2-5,-,TGCAGCGTTCCAGGGGGCAGAATCGGTGAGACCCAGTACTTC,CSVPGGRIGETQYF
-,TRBV2,TRBJ1-5,-,TGTGCCAGCACCCCACGGACAAATAGCAATCAGCCCCAGCATTTT,CASTPRTNSNQPQHF
TRBD2,TRBV30,TRBJ2-1,few,TGTGCCTGGAGGACTAGCGGGACCCGGAATGAGCAGTTCTTC,CAWRTSGTRNEQFF
TRBD2,TRBV6-5,TRBJ2-4,many,TGTGCCAGCAGTTCCCCGGGACGGCGGGGGGCCAAAAACATTCAGTACTTC,CASSSPGRRGAKNIQYF